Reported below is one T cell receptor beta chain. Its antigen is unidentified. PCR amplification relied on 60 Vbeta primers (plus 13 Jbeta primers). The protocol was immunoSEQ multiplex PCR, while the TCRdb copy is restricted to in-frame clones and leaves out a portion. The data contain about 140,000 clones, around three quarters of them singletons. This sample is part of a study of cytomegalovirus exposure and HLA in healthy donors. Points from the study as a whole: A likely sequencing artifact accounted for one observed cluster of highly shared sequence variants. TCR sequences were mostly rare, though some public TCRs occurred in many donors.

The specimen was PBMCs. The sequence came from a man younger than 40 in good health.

CDR3 sequence (DNA): TGTGCCACCAGCAGGAGACAGGGGAACACTGAAGCTTTCTTT. It specifies CATSRRQGNTEAFF. The J gene is TRBJ1-1, the V gene TRBV15; 7 bases map to TRBD1. This CDR3 region has 14 residues. Germline values: CDR1 LNHNV, CDR2 YYDKDF (reference sequence). V was pared by 3 bases and J by 1 base, with 2 bases of the junction left unmatched.